This TCR beta chain is drawn from a study of HIV-infected patients and healthy controls. Whole-study findings and limits: HIV-infected repertoires had significantly higher mean Gini indices than controls, possibly reflecting oligoclonality. Healthy controls carried many MAIT alpha-chain CDR3s, while HIV+ repertoires had few.

Reverse transcription used 500 to 550 ng RNA and constant-region primers for alpha and beta. Alpha and beta chain libraries were made separately by chain-specific third strand synthesis with multiplexing indices. Each molecule carried a 12-nucleotide identifier made of two joined random hexamers added before amplification. TCRdb used MiXCR to reprocess the 5' RACE reads, holding one entry per CDR3 protein. The sample holds 10,000 to 12,000 distinct CDR3 sequences, just over 8% seen once. No cell fractionation was done, so the repertoire covers all unsorted peripheral blood T cells. With V trimmed by 0 bases and J by 8 bases, 7 bases remained unmatched. Germline V gene data show CDR1 as GTSNPN and CDR2 as SVGIG (reference sequence). This CDR3 contains 15 residues. This clonotype was counted a few times. Its cognate antigen is unknown.

The TCR sequence derives from an adult in good health. The chain recombines TRBV30 with TRBJ1-6; 7 bases map to TRBD1. Sequenced sample: blood. The CDR3 reads CAWSVAVTGDSPLHF. CDR3 DNA sequence: TGTGCCTGGAGTGTTGCCGTTACAGGGGATTCACCCCTCCACTTT.